In its sample, the clone carrying this T cell receptor (beta chain) was seen a few times. This sample was taken from a study of patients and donors after allogeneic stem cell transplantation. TCRdb redid the calling of the RT-PCR reads with MiXCR, one entry per CDR3 protein. The sample includes about 200,000 distinct CDR3 sequences, around two fifths seen only once; the top ten take around 10%. Germline V CDR1 and CDR2: DFQATT, SNEGSKA (reference sequence). V shed 4 bases and J shed 4 bases, with 11 bases lying between them. The CDR3 has 12 residues. The sequence was collected from a human donor who was either an allogeneic HSCT recipient or a stem cell or donor lymphocyte infusion donor (not recorded which). It is not recorded whose cells these are; they may come from a transplant donor. The sequencing input was blood, either unsorted or a sorted T cell fraction (not recorded which). The chain links TRBV20-1 to TRBJ2-7; no definite D call. CDR3 coding DNA: TGCAGTGCTACCACATCTCTGTACGAGCAGTACTTC. Amino acids: CSATTSLYEQYF.